This TCR beta chain is from a study of blood T cells in healthy people across ages. General study findings and limits: Reliance upon unsorted PBMCs precluded definitive naive versus antigen-experienced comparison. The diversity estimates, figures obtained from one million T cells, were considered underestimates.

The CDR3 spans 15 residues. Trimming shortened V by 3 bases and J by 6 bases, and 16 bases separated the two germline ends. Germline V gives CDR1 KGHDR, CDR2 SFDVKD. Together with a sample-barcoded 5' primer, a J-beta primer mix was included in a second PCR lasting about 6 to 12 cycles. One entry per CDR3 protein, called by TCRdb with MiXCR from the 5' RACE reads. The table lists about 580,000 distinct CDR3 sequences, around 48% of them singletons. Comments on this clonotype: The antigen remains unidentified.

This TCR was recovered from an elderly man in good health. Material: blood. The chain couples TRBV24-1 to TRBJ2-5; D unresolved. The CDR3 here is CATSDVSEMKKTQYF. The CDR3 bases are TGTGCCACCAGTGATGTGTCAGAGATGAAGAAGACCCAGTACTTC.